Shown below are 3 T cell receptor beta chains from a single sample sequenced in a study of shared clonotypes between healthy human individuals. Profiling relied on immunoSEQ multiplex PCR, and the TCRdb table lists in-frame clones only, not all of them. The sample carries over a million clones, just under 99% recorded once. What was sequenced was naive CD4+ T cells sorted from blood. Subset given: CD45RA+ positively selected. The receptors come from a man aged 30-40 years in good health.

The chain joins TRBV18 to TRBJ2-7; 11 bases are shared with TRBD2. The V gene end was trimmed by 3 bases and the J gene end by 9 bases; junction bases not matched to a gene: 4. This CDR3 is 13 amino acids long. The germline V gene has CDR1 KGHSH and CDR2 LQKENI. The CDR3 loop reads CASSPKLAGVQYF. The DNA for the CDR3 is TGTGCCAGCTCACCTAAACTAGCGGGAGTGCAGTACTTC.

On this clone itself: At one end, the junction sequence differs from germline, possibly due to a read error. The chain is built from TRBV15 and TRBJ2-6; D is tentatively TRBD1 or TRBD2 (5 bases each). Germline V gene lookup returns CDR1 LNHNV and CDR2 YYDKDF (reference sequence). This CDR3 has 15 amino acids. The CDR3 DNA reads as TGTGTCACCAGCAGAGTGGGGGCTGGGGCCAACGTCCTGACTTTC. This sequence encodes CVTSRVGAGANVLTF. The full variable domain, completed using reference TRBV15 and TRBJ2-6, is DAMVIQNPRYQVTQFGKPVTLSCSQTLNHNVMYWYQQKSSQAPKLLFHYYDKDFNNEADTPDNFQSRRPNTSFCFLDIRSPGLGDTAMYLCVTSRVGAGANVLTFGAGSRLTVL.

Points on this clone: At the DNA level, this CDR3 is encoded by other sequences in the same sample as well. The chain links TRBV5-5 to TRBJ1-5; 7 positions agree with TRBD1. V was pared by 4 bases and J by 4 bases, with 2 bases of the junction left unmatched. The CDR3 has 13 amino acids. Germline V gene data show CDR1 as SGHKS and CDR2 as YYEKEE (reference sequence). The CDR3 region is CASSLTGNQPQHF. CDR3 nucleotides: TGTGCCAGCAGCCTGACAGGGAATCAGCCCCAGCATTTT.